A single sample gave rise to the 18 T cell receptor beta chains below, sequenced in a study of T cells in Graves' hyperthyroidism and ophthalmopathy (dated by TCRdb to between 2018 and 2020). Library method: multiplex PCR. The sequencing machine was an Illumina HiSeq 2000. The TCR beta CDR3 regions were amplified from RNA transcripts. A first-round RT-PCR of the TCR CDR3 used the HTBI primer set with the Qiagen OneStep RT-PCR kit. TCRdb trimmed the raw reads at Q25, called clones with MiXCR and kept productive beta chains. Each CDR3 protein gets just one entry, which takes the most common genes and DNA from the rows behind it. For this sample there are 300,000 to 450,000 distinct CDR3 sequences; approximately 14% appear just once. About 19% of the sample rests with the top ten. Sequenced: blood. The origin of the receptors is a woman between 25 and 40 years old with Graves' ophthalmopathy.

The chain combines TRBV4-1 with TRBJ1-4; TRBD1 is a possible D gene (6 bases). Germline CDR1 reads MGHRA; CDR2 reads YSYEKL. V lost 0 bases, J lost 7 bases, and 12 bases lay in between. This CDR3 region has 15 residues. For the CDR3, the DNA is TGCGCCAGCAGCCAAGAACAGAACAGGGCTGAAAAACTGTTTTTT. This encodes CASSQEQNRAEKLFF.

This chain connects TRBV6-1 to TRBJ2-4, with TRBD2 matching 8 bases. Germline CDR1 reads MNHNS; CDR2 reads SASEGT. This CDR3 spans 16 amino acids. V gave up 6 bases and J gave up 6 bases; unmatched junction bases: 13. The CDR3 bases are TGTGCCAGCAGCTTCCTGCCGGCGGGAGGTTTAAACATTCAGTACTTC. Amino acids: CASSFLPAGGLNIQYF.

This clonotype was seen repeatedly, ten times or more. The chain combines TRBV28 with TRBJ1-1; D not resolved. CDR1 MDHEN and CDR2 SYDVKM come from the germline V gene. The germline V and J ends were trimmed by 4 bases and 1 base, with 10 bases remaining between them. The CDR3 runs to 14 residues. The CDR3 loop reads CASSWADRNTEAFF. The CDR3 DNA is TGTGCCAGCAGTTGGGCCGACCGGAACACTGAAGCTTTCTTT.

This clonotype was observed a few times. This chain links TRBV7-2 with TRBJ2-7; 9 bases fit TRBD2. The CDR3 spans 15 residues. Germline V CDR1 and CDR2: SGHTA, FQGNSA. V lost 5 bases to trimming and J lost 3 bases; unmatched junction nucleotides: 8. Written as DNA, the CDR3 is TGTGCCAGCAGCCCACGGGTTAGCGGGAGCTACGAGCAGTACTTC. This translates into CASSPRVSGSYEQYF.

This clonotype was picked up a small number of times. The rearrangement uses TRBV3-1 and TRBJ1-6, with D hard to call. Trimming stripped 2 bases from V and 9 bases from J, with 8 bases between. The CDR3 covers 13 residues. Germline lookup yields CDR1 LGHDT and CDR2 YNNKEL (reference sequence). The CDR3 sequence: CASSQKEGSPLHF. DNA for the CDR3: TGTGCCAGCAGCCAAAAGGAGGGTTCACCCCTCCACTTT. Combining the CDR3 with reference TRBV3-1 and TRBJ1-6 gives the whole variable domain DTAVSQTPKYLVTQMGNDKSIKCEQNLGHDTMYWYKQDSKKFLKIMFSYNNKELIINETVPNRFSPKSPDKAHLNLHINSLELGDSAVYFCASSQKEGSPLHFGNGTRLTVT.

This clonotype was picked up many times. The chain carries TRBV7-2 and TRBJ2-4; D ambiguous. CDR3 length equals 15 residues. The germline V gene has CDR1 SGHTA and CDR2 FQGNSA. V was clipped by 5 bases and J by 5 bases, with 16 bases between them. For the CDR3, the DNA is TGTGCCAGCAGCGCAGAAATAGTTGTCCAAAACATTCAGTACTTC. It codes for CASSAEIVVQNIQYF. Drawing the rest from reference TRBV7-2 and TRBJ2-4, the complete variable domain is GAGVSQSPSNKVTEKGKDVELRCDPISGHTALYWYRQSLGQGLEFLIYFQGNSAPDKSGLPSDRFSAERTGGSVSTLTIQRTQQEDSAVYLCASSAEIVVQNIQYFGAGTRLSVL.

This chain joins TRBV29-1 and TRBJ1-3; D unresolved. In germline, CDR1 is SQVTM, CDR2 ANQGSEA. The CDR3 extends over 12 amino acids. Deletions cut 5 bases from V and 1 base from J, with 6 bases between. CDR3 sequence reads: CSVHYSGNTIYF. The CDR3 DNA reads as TGCAGCGTTCACTATTCTGGAAACACCATATATTTT.

This clonotype showed up just a few times. The chain is built from TRBV5-4 and TRBJ1-2, with no clear D. The length of the CDR3 is 16 residues. V shed 6 bases and J shed 3 bases, with 21 bases lying between them. Per the germline V gene, CDR1 is SGHNT and CDR2 is YYREEE (reference sequence). The CDR3 DNA follows: TGTGCCAGCACCCGGCGGGGAGGCGCGGCGGACTATGGCTACACCTTC. Its translation: CASTRRGGAADYGYTF. Full variable domain (rest looked up from reference TRBV5-4 and TRBJ1-2): ETGVTQSPTHLIKTRGQQVTLRCSSQSGHNTVSWYQQALGQGPQFIFQYYREEENGRGNFPPRFSGLQFPNYSSELNVNALELDDSALYLCASTRRGGAADYGYTFGSGTRLTVV.

As regards this clonotype: A junction boundary mismatches the germline segment, possibly from a read error. The CDR3 is CATSDFLGQPQRF. CDR3 coding DNA: TGTGCCACCAGTGATTTCTTAGGGCAGCCCCAGCGTTTT. This chain links TRBV24-1 with TRBJ1-5; unclear D gene. The CDR3 extends over 13 amino acids. The V gene's germline CDR1 is KGHDR and CDR2 SFDVKD.

This clonotype was counted ten times or more. This could be a read error, since a much larger clone is one nucleotide away. The gene calls are TRBV20-1 and TRBJ1-1, with D perhaps matching TRBD1 (5 bases). Deletions cut 6 bases from V and 0 bases from J, with 11 bases between. The germline V gene has CDR1 DFQATT and CDR2 SNEGSKA (reference sequence). The CDR3 sequence is 13 residues long. The CDR3 loop reads CSAWGRLNTEAFF. The CDR3 coding sequence is TGCAGTGCCTGGGGCAGGCTGAACACTGAAGCTTTCTTT.

This clonotype showed up just a few times. This sequence joins TRBV20-1 and TRBJ1-5; 7 nucleotides agree with TRBD1. Germline CDR1 reads DFQATT; CDR2 reads SNEGSKA (reference sequence). V was pared by 8 bases and J by 1 base, with 5 bases of the junction left unmatched. The length of the CDR3 is 13 residues. The CDR3 nucleotides are TGCAGTCTCCACAGGGGAAGCAATCAGCCCCAGCATTTT. Its protein product is CSLHRGSNQPQHF.

This clonotype was counted many times. The J gene is TRBJ2-1, the V gene TRBV28, with TRBD1 matching 8 bases. The trim removed 1 base at V and 2 bases at J, leaving 10 bases unmatched. CDR3 size: 18 residues. Germline V gene data show CDR1 as MDHEN and CDR2 as SYDVKM. The CDR3 nucleotides are TGTGCCAGCAGTTTATTCCCCCAGGGGGCCCCTACCTACAATGAGCAGTTCTTC. It is translated as CASSLFPQGAPTYNEQFF.

This clonotype has only a few counts. This chain links TRBV5-4 with TRBJ2-5; 13 nucleotides match TRBD2. Germline trimming cut 4 bases from V and 7 bases from J; bases unmatched to any gene: 7. Germline CDR1 is SGHNT and CDR2 is YYREEE (reference sequence). CDR3 length: 15 amino acids. CDR3 sequence reads: CASSTGLAGRGTQYF. In DNA, the CDR3 is TGTGCCAGCAGCACGGGACTAGCGGGGCGGGGGACCCAGTACTTC.

There are a few counts of this clonotype. The rearrangement links TRBV6-2 or TRBV6-3 to TRBJ1-5, with D perhaps matching TRBD1 (6 bases). This CDR3 is built from 15 residues. The V gene's germline CDR1 is MNHEY and CDR2 SVGEGT. V dropped 5 bases and J dropped 5 bases, with 16 bases sitting between them. The CDR3 nucleotides read TGTGCCAGCAGTGAATCCGGGACACCATATCAGCCCCAGCATTTT. Residues: CASSESGTPYQPQHF.

This clonotype was picked up a small number of times. The DNA of the CDR3 is TGTGCCAGCAGCTTAGTCTGGGGGACTGAAGCTTTCTTT. It codes for CASSLVWGTEAFF. The chain employs TRBV7-9 and TRBJ1-1, with D tentatively TRBD1 (5 bases). CDR3 length equals 13 residues. Germline CDR1 SEHNR, CDR2 FQNEAQ (reference sequence). Trimming took off 1 base at V and 5 bases at J, with 8 bases between the two ends.

J is TRBJ1-2 and V is TRBV9; no clear D gene. Germline-derived CDR1 and CDR2 are SGDLS and YYNGEE. The CDR3 runs 13 residues. Trimming pared 3 bases from V and 4 bases from J, leaving 10 bases between. The CDR3 DNA follows: TGTGCCAGCAGCGCGATAAGTAGCTATGGCTACACCTTC. Residues: CASSAISSYGYTF.

This clonotype was detected many times. V gene TRBV6-1 combines with J gene TRBJ1-5; 8 nucleotides align to TRBD1. There are 17 residues in the CDR3. V lost 10 bases and J lost 3; bases outside the gene matches: 17. Germline CDR1 and CDR2: MNHNS and SASEGT. The chain's CDR3 is CATQGQRTGGHNQPQHF. The DNA for the CDR3 is TGTGCCACCCAGGGGCAGAGAACAGGGGGTCACAATCAGCCCCAGCATTTT.

This clonotype was observed many times. The rearrangement joins TRBV7-2 to TRBJ2-7; the D gene is possibly TRBD2 (7 bases). The length of the CDR3 is 15 residues. Germline values: CDR1 SGHTA, CDR2 FQGNSA. The V gene lost 5 bases and the J gene lost 4 bases, with 18 bases spanning the gap. The CDR3 here is CASSTLWGGEYEQYF. As DNA, the CDR3 is TGTGCCAGCAGCACCCTTTGGGGGGGCGAATACGAGCAGTACTTC.